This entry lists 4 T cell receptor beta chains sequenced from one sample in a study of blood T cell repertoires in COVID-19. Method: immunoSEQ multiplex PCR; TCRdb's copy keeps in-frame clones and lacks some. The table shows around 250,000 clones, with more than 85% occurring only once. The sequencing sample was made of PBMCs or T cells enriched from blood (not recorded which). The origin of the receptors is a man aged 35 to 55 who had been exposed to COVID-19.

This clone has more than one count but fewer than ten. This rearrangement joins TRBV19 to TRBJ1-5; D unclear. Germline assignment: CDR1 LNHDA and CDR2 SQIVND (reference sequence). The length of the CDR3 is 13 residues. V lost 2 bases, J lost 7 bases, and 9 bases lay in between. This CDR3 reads CASSIRLGQPQHF. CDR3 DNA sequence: TGTGCCAGTAGTATACGCTTGGGCCAGCCCCAGCATTTT.

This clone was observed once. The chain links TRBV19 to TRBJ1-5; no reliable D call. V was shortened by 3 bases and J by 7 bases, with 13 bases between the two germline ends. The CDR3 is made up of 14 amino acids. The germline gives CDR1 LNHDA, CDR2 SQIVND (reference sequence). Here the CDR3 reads CASSISGFGQPQHF. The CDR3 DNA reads TGTGCCAGTAGTATTAGCGGTTTTGGGCAGCCCCAGCATTTT. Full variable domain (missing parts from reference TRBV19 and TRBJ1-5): DGGITQSPKYLFRKEGQNVTLSCEQNLNHDAMYWYRQDPGQGLRLIYYSQIVNDFQKGDIAEGYSVSREKKESFPLTVTSAQKNPTAFYLCASSISGFGQPQHFGDGTRLSIL.

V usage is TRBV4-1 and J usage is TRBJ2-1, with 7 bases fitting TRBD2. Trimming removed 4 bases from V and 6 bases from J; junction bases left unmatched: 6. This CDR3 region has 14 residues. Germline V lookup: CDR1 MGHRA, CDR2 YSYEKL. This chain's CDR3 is CASSLPTSSNEQFF. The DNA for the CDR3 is TGCGCCAGCAGCCTTCCGACTAGCAGCAATGAGCAGTTCTTC.

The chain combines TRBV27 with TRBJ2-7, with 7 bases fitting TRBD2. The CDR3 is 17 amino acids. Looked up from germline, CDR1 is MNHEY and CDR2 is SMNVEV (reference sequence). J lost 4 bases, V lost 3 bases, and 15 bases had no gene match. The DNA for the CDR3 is TGTGCCAGCAGTTTCTACCCCCCCACTAGCGCTCTATACGAGCAGTACTTC. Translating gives CASSFYPPTSALYEQYF.